This note documents a single T cell receptor (beta chain) sequence. The record originates from a study of OX40 agonist ivuxolimab in advanced cancers. Between the trimmed V and J ends, which lost 4 bases and 1 base, there was a span of 11 bases. CDR1 SGHKS and CDR2 YYEKEE come from the germline V gene (reference sequence). CDR3 size: 14 residues. TCRdb keeps only in-frame clones here, not all; method: immunoSEQ multiplex PCR. This sample has 25,000 to 35,000 clones, with 86% found just once. The receptor was isolated from an adult with an advanced solid tumor such as melanoma, head and neck, liver or kidney cancer. The V and J genes are TRBV5-5 and TRBJ1-1, with a possible D match to TRBD1 (5 bases). The material was CD4+ or CD8+ T cells sorted from blood, obtained in a trial of the OX40 agonist ivuxolimab. The CDR3 DNA reads as TGTGCCAGCAGCCAAGGGGTATGGAACACTGAAGCTTTCTTT. Translated, it gives CASSQGVWNTEAFF.